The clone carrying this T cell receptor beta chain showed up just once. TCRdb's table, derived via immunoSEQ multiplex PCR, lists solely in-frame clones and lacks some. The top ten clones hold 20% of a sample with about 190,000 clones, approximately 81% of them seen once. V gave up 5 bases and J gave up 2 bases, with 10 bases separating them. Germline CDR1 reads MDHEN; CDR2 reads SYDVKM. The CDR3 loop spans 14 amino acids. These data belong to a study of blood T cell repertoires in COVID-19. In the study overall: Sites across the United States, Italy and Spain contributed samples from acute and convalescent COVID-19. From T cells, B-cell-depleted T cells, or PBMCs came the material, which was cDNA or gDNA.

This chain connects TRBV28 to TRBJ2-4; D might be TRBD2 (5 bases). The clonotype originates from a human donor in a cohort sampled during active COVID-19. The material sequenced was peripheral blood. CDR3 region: CASSPGGSKNIQYF. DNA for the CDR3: TGTGCCAGCAGTCCAGGAGGTTCCAAAAACATTCAGTACTTC.